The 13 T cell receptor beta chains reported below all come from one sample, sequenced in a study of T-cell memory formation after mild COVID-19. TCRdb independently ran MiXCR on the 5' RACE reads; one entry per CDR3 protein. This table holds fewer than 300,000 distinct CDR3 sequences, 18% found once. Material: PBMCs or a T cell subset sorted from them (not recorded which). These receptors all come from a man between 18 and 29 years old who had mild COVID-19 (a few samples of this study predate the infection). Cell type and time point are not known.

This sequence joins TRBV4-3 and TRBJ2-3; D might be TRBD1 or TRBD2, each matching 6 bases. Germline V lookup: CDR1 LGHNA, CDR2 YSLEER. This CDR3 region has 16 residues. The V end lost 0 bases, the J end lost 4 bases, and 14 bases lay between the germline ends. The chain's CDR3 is CASSQDLEGVADTQYF. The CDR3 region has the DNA TGCGCCAGCAGCCAAGATTTGGAGGGGGTGGCAGATACGCAGTATTTT.

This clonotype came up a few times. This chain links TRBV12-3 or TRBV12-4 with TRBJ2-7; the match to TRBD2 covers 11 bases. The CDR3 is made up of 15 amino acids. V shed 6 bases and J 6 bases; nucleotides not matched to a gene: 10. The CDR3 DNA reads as TGTGCCAGCAGGAACACCGGGACTAGCGGAACCGAGCAGTACTTC. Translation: CASRNTGTSGTEQYF.

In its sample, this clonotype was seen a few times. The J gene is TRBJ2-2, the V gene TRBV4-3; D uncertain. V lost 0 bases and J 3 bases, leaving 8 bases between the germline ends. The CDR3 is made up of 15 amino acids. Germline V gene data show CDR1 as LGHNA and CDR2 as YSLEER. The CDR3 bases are TGCGCCAGCAGCCAAGATGGGTCCCACACCGGGGAGCTGTTTTTT. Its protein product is CASSQDGSHTGELFF.

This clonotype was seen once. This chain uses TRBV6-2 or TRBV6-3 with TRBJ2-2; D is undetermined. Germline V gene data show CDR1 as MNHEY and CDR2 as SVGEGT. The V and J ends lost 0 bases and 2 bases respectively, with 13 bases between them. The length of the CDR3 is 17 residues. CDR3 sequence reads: CASSYSILTDNTGELFF. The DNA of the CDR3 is TGTGCCAGCAGTTACTCGATTTTAACGGATAACACCGGGGAGCTGTTTTTT.

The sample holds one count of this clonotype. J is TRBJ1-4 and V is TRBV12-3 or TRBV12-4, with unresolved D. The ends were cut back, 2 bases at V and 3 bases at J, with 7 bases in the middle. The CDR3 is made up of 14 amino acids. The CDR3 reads CASSLRAANEKLFF. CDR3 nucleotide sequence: TGTGCCAGCAGTTTAAGGGCCGCTAATGAAAAACTGTTTTTT.

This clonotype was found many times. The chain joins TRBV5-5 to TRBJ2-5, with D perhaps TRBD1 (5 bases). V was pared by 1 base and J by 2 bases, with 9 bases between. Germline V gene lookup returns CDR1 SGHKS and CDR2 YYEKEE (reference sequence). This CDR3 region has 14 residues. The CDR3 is CASSLTTVQETQYF. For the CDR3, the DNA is TGTGCCAGCAGCTTGACGACAGTTCAAGAGACCCAGTACTTC. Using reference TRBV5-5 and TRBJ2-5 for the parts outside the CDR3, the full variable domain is DAGVTQSPTHLIKTRGQQVTLRCSPISGHKSVSWYQQVLGQGPQFIFQYYEKEERGRGNFPDRFSARQFPNYSSELNVNALLLGDSALYLCASSLTTVQETQYFGPGTRLLVL.

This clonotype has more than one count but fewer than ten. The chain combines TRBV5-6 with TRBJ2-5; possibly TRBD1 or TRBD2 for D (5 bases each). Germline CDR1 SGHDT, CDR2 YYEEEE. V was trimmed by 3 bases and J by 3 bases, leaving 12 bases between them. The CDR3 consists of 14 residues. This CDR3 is CASSYTGLKETQYF. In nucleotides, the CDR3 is TGTGCCAGCAGCTATACGGGGCTGAAAGAGACCCAGTACTTC.

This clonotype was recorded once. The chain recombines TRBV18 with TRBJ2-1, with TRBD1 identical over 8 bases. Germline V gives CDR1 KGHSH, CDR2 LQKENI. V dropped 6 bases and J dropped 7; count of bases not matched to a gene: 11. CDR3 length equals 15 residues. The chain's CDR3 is CASSRGQGLGNEQFF. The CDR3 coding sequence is TGTGCCAGCTCCCGCGGACAGGGATTAGGGAATGAGCAGTTCTTC.

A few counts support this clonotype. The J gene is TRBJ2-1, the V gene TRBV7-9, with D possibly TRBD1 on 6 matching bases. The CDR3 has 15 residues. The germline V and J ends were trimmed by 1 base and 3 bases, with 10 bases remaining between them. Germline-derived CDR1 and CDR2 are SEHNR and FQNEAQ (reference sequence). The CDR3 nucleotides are TGTGCCAGCAGCTTAGACAGGGCAATCTACAATGAGCAGTTCTTC. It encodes CASSLDRAIYNEQFF. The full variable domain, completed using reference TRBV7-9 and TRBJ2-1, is DTGVSQNPRHKITKRGQNVTFRCDPISEHNRLYWYRQTLGQGPEFLTYFQNEAQLEKSRLLSDRFSAERPKGSFSTLEIQRTEQGDSAMYLCASSLDRAIYNEQFFGPGTRLTVL.

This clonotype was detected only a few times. The CDR3 region has the DNA TGTGCCAGCAGTTGGACAGCCCTCACTGAAGCTTTCTTT. Its protein product is CASSWTALTEAFF. This chain uses TRBV27 with TRBJ1-1; the D gene is possibly TRBD1 (6 bases). The CDR3 contains 13 residues. CDR1 MNHEY and CDR2 SMNVEV come from the germline V gene (reference sequence). V lost 4 bases, J lost 4 bases, and 10 bases lay in between.

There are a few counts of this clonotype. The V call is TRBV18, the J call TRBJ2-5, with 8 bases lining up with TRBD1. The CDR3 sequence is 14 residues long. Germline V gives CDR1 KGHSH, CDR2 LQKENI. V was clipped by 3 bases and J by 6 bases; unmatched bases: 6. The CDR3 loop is CASSPTTGEQTQYF. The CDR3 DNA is TGTGCCAGCTCACCGACGACAGGGGAACAGACCCAGTACTTC.

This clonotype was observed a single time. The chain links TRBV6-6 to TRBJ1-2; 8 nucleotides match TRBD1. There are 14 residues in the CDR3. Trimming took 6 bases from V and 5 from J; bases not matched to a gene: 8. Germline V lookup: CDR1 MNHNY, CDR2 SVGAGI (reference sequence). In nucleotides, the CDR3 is TGTGCCAGCAGCCCGGGACAGGAGTCTTATGGCTACACCTTC. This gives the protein CASSPGQESYGYTF.

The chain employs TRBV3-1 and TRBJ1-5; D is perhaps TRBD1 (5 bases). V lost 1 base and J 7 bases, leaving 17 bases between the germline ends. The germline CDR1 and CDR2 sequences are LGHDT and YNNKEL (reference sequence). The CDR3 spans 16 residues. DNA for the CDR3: TGTGCCAGCAGCCAAGGGGGCTTCTGGGGGGAACAGCCCCAGCATTTT. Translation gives CASSQGGFWGEQPQHF.